Listed below are T cell receptor beta chains from one sample, sequenced in a study of T cell responses to AZD1222 COVID-19 vaccine. Generated by immunoSEQ multiplex PCR, the TCRdb table keeps only in-frame clones and is missing some. The data hold 100,000 to 140,000 clones, with roughly 87% observed a single time. This specimen consisted of peripheral blood, obtained on day 0 of AZD1222 vaccination. These TCRs come from an adult in good health. Both conserved end residues are part of each CDR3. The D gene is left open where the match is weak. Some rows have no size entry. The others give once, few or many, or a class for an expanded clone.

J | size | D | V | CDR3 | DNA
TRBJ1-3 | . | . | TRBV6-5 | CASSSKGAGNTIYF | TGTGCCAGCAGTTCTAAAGGGGCTGGAAACACCATATATTTT
TRBJ2-1 | . | . | TRBV7-9 | CASSFYAGLADNEQFF | TGTGCCAGCAGCTTCTACGCGGGGCTAGCTGACAATGAGCAGTTCTTC
TRBJ1-1 | . | . | TRBV7-2 | CASSLDGGGTEAFF | TGTGCCAGCAGCTTAGACGGGGGCGGCACTGAAGCTTTCTTT
TRBJ2-5 | . | . | TRBV7-8 | CASSLGGTKIVETQYF | TGTGCCAGCAGCTTAGGGGGAACGAAAATTGTAGAGACCCAGTACTTC
TRBJ1-6 | . | . | TRBV7-3 | CASRKGKGIAPLHF | TGTGCCAGCAGAAAGGGGAAGGGGATAGCACCCCTCCACTTT
TRBJ1-6 | . | . | TRBV7-6 | CASSLAGKQTPLHF | TGTGCCAGCAGCTTAGCGGGAAAACAAACACCCCTCCACTTT
TRBJ2-3 | few | TRBD2 | TRBV18 | CASSTGTSGGDTQYF | TGTGCCAGCTCAACCGGGACTAGCGGGGGAGATACGCAGTATTTT
TRBJ2-1 | . | . | TRBV5-1 | CASGTANSYNEQFF | TGCGCCAGCGGGACGGCAAACTCCTACAATGAGCAGTTCTTC
TRBJ2-1 | . | TRBD2 | TRBV18 | CASSPGEGNEQFF | TGTGCCAGCTCACCGGGGGAGGGCAATGAGCAGTTCTTC
TRBJ2-1 | . | . | TRBV12-5 | CASGLVGRAYNEQFF | TGTGCTAGTGGTTTGGTTGGGCGGGCCTACAATGAGCAGTTCTTC
TRBJ2-7 | . | . | TRBV10-2 | CASSVAGSYEQYF | TGCGCCAGCTCCGTTGCGGGCTCCTACGAGCAGTACTTC
TRBJ2-1 | . | TRBD2 | TRBV7-6 | CASSLVAGAYNEQFF | TGTGCCAGCAGCTTGGTAGCGGGAGCCTACAATGAGCAGTTCTTC
TRBJ1-6 | . | . | TRBV15 | CATSRDGPYRDSPLHF | TGTGCCACCAGCAGAGATGGCCCTTACAGGGATTCACCCCTCCACTTT
TRBJ1-4 | . | . | TRBV3-1/TRBV3-2 | CASSQDQRAPKTNEKLFF | TGTGCCAGCAGCCAAGATCAACGGGCACCCAAAACTAATGAAAAACTGTTTTTT
TRBJ2-1 | . | . | TRBV5-6 | CASSLGRGLGNEQFF | TGTGCCAGCAGCTTGGGACGGGGACTGGGCAATGAGCAGTTCTTC
TRBJ1-2 | . | . | TRBV11-2 | CASSLSRQMGYTF | TGTGCCAGCAGCTTATCCCGACAGATGGGCTACACCTTC